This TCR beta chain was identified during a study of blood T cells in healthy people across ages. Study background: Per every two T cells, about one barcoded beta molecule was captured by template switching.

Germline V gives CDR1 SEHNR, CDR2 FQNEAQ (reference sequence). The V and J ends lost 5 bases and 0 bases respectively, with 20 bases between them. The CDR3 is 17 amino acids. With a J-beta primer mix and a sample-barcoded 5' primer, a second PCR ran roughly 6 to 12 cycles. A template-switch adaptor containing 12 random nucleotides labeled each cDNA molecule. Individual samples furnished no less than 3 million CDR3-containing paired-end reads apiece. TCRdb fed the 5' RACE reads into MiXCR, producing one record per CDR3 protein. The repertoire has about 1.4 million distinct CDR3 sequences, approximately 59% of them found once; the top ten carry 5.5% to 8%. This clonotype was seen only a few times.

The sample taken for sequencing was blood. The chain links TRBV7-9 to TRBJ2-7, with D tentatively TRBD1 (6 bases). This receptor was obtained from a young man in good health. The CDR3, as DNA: TGTGCCAGCAGCGGCCTGGAAACAGGGCTTGACTCCTACGAGCAGTACTTC. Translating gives CASSGLETGLDSYEQYF.